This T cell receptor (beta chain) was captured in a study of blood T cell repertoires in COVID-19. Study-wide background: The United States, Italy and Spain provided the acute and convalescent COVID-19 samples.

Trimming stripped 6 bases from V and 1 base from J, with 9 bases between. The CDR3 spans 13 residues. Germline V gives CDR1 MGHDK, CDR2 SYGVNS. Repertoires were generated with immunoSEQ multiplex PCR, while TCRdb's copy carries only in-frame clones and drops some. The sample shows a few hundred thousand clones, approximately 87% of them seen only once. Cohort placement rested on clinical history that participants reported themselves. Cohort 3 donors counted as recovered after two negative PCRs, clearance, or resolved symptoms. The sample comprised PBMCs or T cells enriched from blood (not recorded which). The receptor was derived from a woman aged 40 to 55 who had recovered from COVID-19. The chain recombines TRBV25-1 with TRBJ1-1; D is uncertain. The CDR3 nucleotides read TGTGCCAGCAGGTTCGAGGGGAACACTGAAGCTTTCTTT. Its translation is CASRFEGNTEAFF.